Below, 3 T cell receptor beta chains from the same sample are listed, as sequenced in a study of Ad26.COV2.S vaccination and SARS-CoV-2 variants (dated by TCRdb to the early 2020s). Receptor libraries were prepared by the immunoSEQ multiplex PCR assay. TCRdb took this table from immuneACCESS and kept in-frame rearrangements with V and J called. Such tables lack part of the clones; where checked against another copy, unresolved V genes explain under half of the gap, and the rest is unexplained. A total of about 220,000 clones appear in this sample, 88% of them only once. Over 8.5% of the sample rests with the top ten. The sample's treatment or condition label is to be understood as: around 19 received Ad26.COV2.S at low or high dose, single or two shots; about five received placebo; per-sample allocation not given. For vaccine and placebo recipients, repertoires were sequenced using samples collected on day 63 after the first injection.

The source material was peripheral blood, sampled in a trial of Ad26.COV2.S vaccine versus placebo. The source of these receptors is a person aged 18 to 59 who received the Ad26.COV2.S COVID-19 vaccine or a placebo.

The chain carries TRBV7-2 and TRBJ2-2; 9 nucleotides agree with TRBD1. Trimming cost V 4 bases and J 5 bases; bases outside gene matches: 8. The CDR3 totals 16 residues. The germline V gene has CDR1 SGHTA and CDR2 FQGNSA. This CDR3 is CASSSFQQGATGELFF. The CDR3 DNA reads as TGTGCCAGCAGCTCCTTCCAACAGGGGGCTACCGGGGAGCTGTTTTTT.

CDR3 in DNA: TGTGCCAGCAGCGTAAGCTCGCAGCCTATCACCGGGGAGCTGTTTTTT. It yields the protein CASSVSSQPITGELFF. V usage is TRBV9 and J usage is TRBJ2-2; D gene unclear. The germline CDR1 and CDR2 sequences are SGDLS and YYNGEE. V lost 1 base, J lost 4 bases, and 14 bases lay in between. This CDR3 is built from 16 residues.

V usage is TRBV18 and J usage is TRBJ2-3, with D hard to call. Trimming cost V 3 bases and J 6 bases, with 10 bases left between them. This CDR3 contains 13 residues. Germline CDR1 and CDR2: KGHSH and LQKENI. CDR3 in amino acids: CASSPGQWDTQYF. CDR3 nucleotide sequence: TGTGCCAGCTCACCGGGCCAATGGGATACGCAGTATTTT.